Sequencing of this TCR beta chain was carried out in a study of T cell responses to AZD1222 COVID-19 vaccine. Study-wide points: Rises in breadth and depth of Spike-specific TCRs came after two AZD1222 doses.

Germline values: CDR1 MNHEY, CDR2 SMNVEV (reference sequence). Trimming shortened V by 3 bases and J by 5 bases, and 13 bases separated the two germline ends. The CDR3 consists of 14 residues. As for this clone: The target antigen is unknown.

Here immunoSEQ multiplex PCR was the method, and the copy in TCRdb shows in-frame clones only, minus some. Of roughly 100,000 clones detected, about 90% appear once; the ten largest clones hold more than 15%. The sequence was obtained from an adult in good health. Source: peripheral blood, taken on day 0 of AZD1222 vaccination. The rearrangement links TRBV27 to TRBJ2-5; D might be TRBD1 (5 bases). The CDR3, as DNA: TGTGCCAGCAGTTTTTGGGCAGGGCACGAGACCCAGTACTTC. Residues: CASSFWAGHETQYF.